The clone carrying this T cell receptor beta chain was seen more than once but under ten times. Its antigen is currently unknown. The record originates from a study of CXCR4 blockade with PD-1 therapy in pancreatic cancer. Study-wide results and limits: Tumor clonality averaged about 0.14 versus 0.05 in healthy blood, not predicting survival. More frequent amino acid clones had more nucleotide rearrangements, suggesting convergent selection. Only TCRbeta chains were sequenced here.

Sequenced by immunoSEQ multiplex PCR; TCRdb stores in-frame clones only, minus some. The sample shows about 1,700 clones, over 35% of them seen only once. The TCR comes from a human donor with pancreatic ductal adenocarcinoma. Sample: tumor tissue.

DNA for the CDR3: TGTGCCAGCAAATTCTCTGGACAGATATACGAGCAGTACTTC. It translates to CASKFSGQIYEQYF. The rearrangement joins TRBV2 to TRBJ2-7; a possible D gene is TRBD1 (6 bases). CDR1 and CDR2 from the germline V gene are SNHLY and FYNNEI. There are 14 residues in the CDR3. V dropped 7 bases and J dropped 4 bases, with 17 bases sitting between them.